Listed here are 14 T cell receptor beta chains from one sample, sequenced in a study of T cell responses to AZD1222 COVID-19 vaccine. Clones were read by immunoSEQ multiplex PCR, and TCRdb kept only the in-frame ones, dropping some. The data contain over 85,000 clones, less than 95% of them singletons. This specimen consisted of peripheral blood, obtained on day 0 of AZD1222 vaccination. The receptors come from an adult in good health.

The J gene is TRBJ2-3, the V gene TRBV3-1 (or the pseudogene TRBV3-2), with 13 bases lining up with TRBD2. This CDR3 is built from 17 residues. Germline V lookup: CDR1 LGHDT, CDR2 YNNKEL (reference sequence). V shed 0 bases and J 9 bases; nucleotides not matched to a gene: 9. The CDR3 reads CASSQEGGTSGAGTQYF. CDR3 DNA sequence: TGTGCCAGCAGCCAAGAGGGGGGGACTAGCGGGGCTGGGACGCAGTATTTT.

V gene TRBV14 combines with J gene TRBJ1-2, with TRBD1 matching over 7 bases. Germline CDR1 SGHDN, CDR2 FVKESK. The CDR3 is 16 residues long. V was pared by 0 bases and J by 3 bases, with 7 bases of the junction left unmatched. In nucleotides, the CDR3 is TGTGCCAGCAGCCAAGATCTCGACAGGGCACACTATGGCTACACCTTC. It yields the protein CASSQDLDRAHYGYTF.

This chain uses TRBV2 with TRBJ1-1; the D gene is possibly TRBD1 (6 bases). The length of the CDR3 is 14 residues. Germline loops: CDR1 SNHLY, CDR2 FYNNEI. V lost 2 bases and J 6 bases, leaving 13 bases between the germline ends. CDR3 residues: CASSETQGHPEAFF. The CDR3, as DNA: TGTGCCAGCAGTGAAACACAGGGTCACCCTGAAGCTTTCTTT. Combining the CDR3 with reference TRBV2 and TRBJ1-1 gives the whole variable domain EPEVTQTPSHQVTQMGQEVILRCVPISNHLYFYWYRQILGQKVEFLVSFYNNEISEKSEIFDDQFSVERPDGSNFTLKIRSTKLEDSAMYFCASSETQGHPEAFFGQGTRLTVV.

The chain joins TRBV11-2 to TRBJ1-3; D uncertain. Trimming shortened V by 5 bases and J by 6 bases, and 17 bases separated the two germline ends. This CDR3 region has 15 residues. Per the germline V gene, CDR1 is SGHAT and CDR2 is FQNNGV. For the CDR3, the DNA is TGTGCCAGCAGCCCGGCGGGAATAAGGGCAAACACCATATATTTT. It translates to CASSPAGIRANTIYF.

J is TRBJ1-6 and V is TRBV6-5; 7 nucleotides match TRBD1. After removal of 4 bases from V and 11 bases from J, the junction contained 11 bases not matched to a gene. The CDR3 is 15 amino acids. Germline loops: CDR1 MNHEY, CDR2 SVGAGI. The CDR3: CASSFDRTGSAPLHF. The CDR3 coding sequence is TGTGCCAGCAGTTTCGACCGGACAGGATCAGCACCCCTCCACTTT.

This CDR3 reads CASSREDISYEQYF. CDR3 DNA: TGTGCCAGCAGCCGAGAGGACATCTCCTACGAGCAGTACTTC. The V call is TRBV5-5, the J call TRBJ2-7, with D tentatively TRBD1 (5 bases). Germline assignment: CDR1 SGHKS and CDR2 YYEKEE (reference sequence). V was shortened by 4 bases and J by 0 bases, with 11 bases between the two germline ends. This CDR3 comprises 14 residues.

This clone was seen only once. The J gene is TRBJ1-2, the V gene TRBV12-3 or TRBV12-4; D is ambiguous. Trimming shortened V by 3 bases and J by 3 bases, and 5 bases separated the two germline ends. The CDR3 has 12 residues. The CDR3 is CASSFADYGYTF. In nucleotides, the CDR3 is TGTGCCAGCAGTTTTGCTGACTATGGCTACACCTTC.

The genes are TRBV18 and TRBJ2-1; 8 bases agree with TRBD2. The CDR3 is 14 amino acids. The germline CDR1 and CDR2 sequences are KGHSH and LQKENI. The V and J ends lost 6 bases and 3 bases, in that order; junction bases with no gene match: 4. The CDR3 loop is CASSTGGHYNEQFF. Written as DNA, the CDR3 is TGTGCCAGCTCCACGGGGGGGCACTACAATGAGCAGTTCTTC.

V is TRBV7-9 and J is TRBJ2-7; D remains unclear. Looked up from germline, CDR1 is SEHNR and CDR2 is FQNEAQ (reference sequence). The V end lost 1 base, the J end lost 2 bases, and 9 bases lay between the germline ends. This CDR3 has 14 residues. The DNA for the CDR3 is TGTGCCAGCAGCTTAGGTCTGGGGACCTACGAGCAGTACTTC. This codes for CASSLGLGTYEQYF.

The V and J genes are TRBV6-4 and TRBJ1-5; D gene ambiguous. This CDR3 has 13 amino acids. Between the trimmed V and J ends, which lost 6 bases and 6 bases, there was a span of 12 bases. The germline gives CDR1 MRHNA, CDR2 SNTAGT. The CDR3 loop reads CASSRSAGQPQHF. The CDR3, as DNA: TGTGCCAGCAGCCGCTCGGCCGGTCAGCCCCAGCATTTT.

The chain links TRBV18 to TRBJ2-4, with a weak D call TRBD2 (5 bases). The V end was cut by 2 bases, the J end by 1 base, with 15 bases between. The V gene's germline CDR1 is KGHSH and CDR2 LQKENI. The CDR3 is 17 amino acids. The CDR3 region is CASSPTPSFNAKNIQYF. The CDR3 region has the DNA TGTGCCAGCTCACCAACCCCTAGCTTTAACGCCAAAAACATTCAGTACTTC.

V and J are TRBV27 and TRBJ1-1; 11 bases are a match to TRBD1. Per germline, CDR1 MNHEY and CDR2 SMNVEV (reference sequence). This CDR3 region has 16 residues. V shed 4 bases and J 1 base; nucleotides not matched to a gene: 5. The CDR3, as DNA: TGTGCCAGCAGTTCCCGGACAGGGGGCGGGAACACTGAAGCTTTCTTT. Translating it yields CASSSRTGGGNTEAFF.

The chain is built from TRBV6-5 and TRBJ2-7, with 9 bases that match TRBD1. The CDR3 is made up of 14 amino acids. CDR1 and CDR2 (germline): MNHEY, SVGAGI. V dropped 2 bases and J dropped 4; count of bases not matched to a gene: 3. In DNA, the CDR3 is TGTGCCAGCAGTTACCGGGACAGGGCTTACGAGCAGTACTTC. It translates to CASSYRDRAYEQYF.

This chain links TRBV11-2 with TRBJ2-3, with D maybe TRBD1 (5 bases). The CDR3 runs 15 residues. Germline CDR1 is SGHAT and CDR2 is FQNNGV. V lost 0 bases and J lost 4, with 11 bases in between. This chain's CDR3 is CASSLEGLQADTQYF. The CDR3 DNA follows: TGTGCCAGCAGCTTAGAGGGGCTCCAGGCAGATACGCAGTATTTT.